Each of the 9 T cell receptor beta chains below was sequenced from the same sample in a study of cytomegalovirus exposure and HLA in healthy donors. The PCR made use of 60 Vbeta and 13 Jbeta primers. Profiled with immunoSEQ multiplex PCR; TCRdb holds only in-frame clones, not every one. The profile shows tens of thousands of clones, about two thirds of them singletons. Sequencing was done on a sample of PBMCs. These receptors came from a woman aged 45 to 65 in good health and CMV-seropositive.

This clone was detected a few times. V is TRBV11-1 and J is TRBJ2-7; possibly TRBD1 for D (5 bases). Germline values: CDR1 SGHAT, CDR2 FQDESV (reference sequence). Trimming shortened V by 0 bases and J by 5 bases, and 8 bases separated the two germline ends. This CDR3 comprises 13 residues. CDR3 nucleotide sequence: TGTGCCAGCAGCTTAGCTCAGGGAAACGAGCAGTACTTC. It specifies CASSLAQGNEQYF.

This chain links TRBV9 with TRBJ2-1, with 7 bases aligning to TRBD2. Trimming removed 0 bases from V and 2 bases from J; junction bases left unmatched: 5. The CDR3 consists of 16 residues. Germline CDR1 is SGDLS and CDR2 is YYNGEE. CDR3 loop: CASSVGGGRTYNEQFF. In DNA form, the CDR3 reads TGTGCCAGCAGCGTAGGGGGCGGGAGAACCTACAATGAGCAGTTCTTC.

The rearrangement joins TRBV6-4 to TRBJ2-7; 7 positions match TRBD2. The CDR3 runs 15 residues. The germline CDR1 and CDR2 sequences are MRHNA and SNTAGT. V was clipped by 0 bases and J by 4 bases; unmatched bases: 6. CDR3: CASSDSRGGAYEQYF. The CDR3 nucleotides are TGTGCCAGCAGTGACTCTCGGGGAGGGGCGTACGAGCAGTACTTC.

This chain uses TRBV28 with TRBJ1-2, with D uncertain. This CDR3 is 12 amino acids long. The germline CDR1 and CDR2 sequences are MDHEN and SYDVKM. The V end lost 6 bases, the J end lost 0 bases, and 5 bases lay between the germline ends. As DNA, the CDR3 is TGTGCCAGCAGCAGTACTAACTATGGCTACACCTTC. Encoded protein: CASSSTNYGYTF.

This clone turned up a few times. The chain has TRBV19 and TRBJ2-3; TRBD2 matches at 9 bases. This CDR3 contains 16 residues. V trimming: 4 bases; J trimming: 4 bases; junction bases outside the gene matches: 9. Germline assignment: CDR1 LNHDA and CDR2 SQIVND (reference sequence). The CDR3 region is CASSTLAGASADTQYF. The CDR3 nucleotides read TGTGCCAGTAGTACCTTAGCGGGAGCGAGTGCAGATACGCAGTATTTT.

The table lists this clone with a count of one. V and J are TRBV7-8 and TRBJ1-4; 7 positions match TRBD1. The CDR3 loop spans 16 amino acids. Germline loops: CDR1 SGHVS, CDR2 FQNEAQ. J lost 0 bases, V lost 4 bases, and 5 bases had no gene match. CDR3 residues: CASSSRTGATNEKLFF. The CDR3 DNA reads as TGTGCCAGCAGCTCTCGGACAGGAGCAACTAATGAAAAACTGTTTTTT.

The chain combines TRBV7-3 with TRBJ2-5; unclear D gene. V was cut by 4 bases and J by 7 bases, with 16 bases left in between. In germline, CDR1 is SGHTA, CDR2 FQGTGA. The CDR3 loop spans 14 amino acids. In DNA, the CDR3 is TGTGCCAGCAGCTCATCGTCCTCACCGGGGACCCAGTACTTC. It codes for CASSSSSSPGTQYF. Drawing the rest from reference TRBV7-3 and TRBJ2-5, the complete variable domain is GAGVSQTPSNKVTEKGKYVELRCDPISGHTALYWYRQSLGQGPEFLIYFQGTGAADDSGLPNDRFFAVRPEGSVSTLKIQRTERGDSAVYLCASSSSSSPGTQYFGPGTRLLVL.

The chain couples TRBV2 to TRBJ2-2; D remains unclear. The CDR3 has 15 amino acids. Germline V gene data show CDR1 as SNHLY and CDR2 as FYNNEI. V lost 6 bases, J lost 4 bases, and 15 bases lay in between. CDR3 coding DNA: TGTGCCAGCAGGCCGACACCAGGTTCCACCGGGGAGCTGTTTTTT. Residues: CASRPTPGSTGELFF.

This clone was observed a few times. CDR3 residues: CASTWTEGSEQFF. CDR3 sequence (DNA): TGTGCCAGCACGTGGACAGAGGGGAGTGAGCAGTTCTTC. The chain recombines TRBV9 with TRBJ2-1, with D possibly TRBD1 on 6 matching bases. CDR1 and CDR2 from the germline V gene are SGDLS and YYNGEE. This CDR3 is 13 amino acids long. V was shortened by 6 bases and J by 9 bases, with 16 bases between the two germline ends.